This T cell receptor (beta chain) is drawn from a study of cytomegalovirus exposure and HLA in healthy donors. In germline, CDR1 is SQVTM, CDR2 ANQGSEA. The V segment lost 4 bases and the J segment 3 bases; nucleotides outside the gene matches: 3. CDR3 size: 13 residues. Profiling relied on immunoSEQ multiplex PCR, and the TCRdb table lists in-frame clones only, not all of them. The table records hundreds of thousands of clones, approximately 88% of them present only once. The source material was PBMCs. This receptor was identified in a woman aged 25 to 39 in good health and CMV-seropositive. The chain has TRBV29-1 and TRBJ1-2; 9 nucleotides agree with TRBD1. CDR3 DNA: TGCAGCGTTGTCGACAGGGGGGACTATGGCTACACCTTC. This encodes CSVVDRGDYGYTF.